One sample yielded the 10 T cell receptor beta chains listed below, sequenced in a study of T cells in Graves' hyperthyroidism and ophthalmopathy. TCR beta CDR3 regions were amplified from RNA. HTBI primers were the set used in a first-round RT-PCR of the TCR CDR3. TCRdb analysed the multiplex PCR reads with MiXCR anew, one entry per CDR3 protein. The sample lists under 450,000 distinct CDR3 sequences; 15% to 19% were seen once. Sequences were obtained from blood. The receptors come from a woman under 30 with Graves' hyperthyroidism.

The chain links TRBV5-1 to TRBJ2-7; maybe TRBD1 (6 bases). CDR1 SGHRS and CDR2 YFSETQ come from the germline V gene. V lost 7 bases, J lost 2 bases, and 13 bases lay in between. The CDR3 runs to 13 residues. As DNA, the CDR3 is TGCGCCAGCGGTTTTGGACAGACCTACGAGCAGTACTTC. Its translation is CASGFGQTYEQYF.

This clonotype has only a few counts. The chain links TRBV20-1 to TRBJ2-3; no clear D gene. V was trimmed by 6 bases and J by 5 bases, leaving 15 bases between them. The CDR3 consists of 13 residues. Germline values: CDR1 DFQATT, CDR2 SNEGSKA (reference sequence). The CDR3 DNA reads TGCAGTGCCGTGGGCTATCCTCTAGATACGCAGTATTTT. This codes for CSAVGYPLDTQYF.

This clonotype was detected many times. The V gene is TRBV20-1, the J gene TRBJ1-2; D is possibly TRBD1 (5 bases). This CDR3 is built from 13 residues. The V end lost 6 bases, the J end lost 4 bases, and 15 bases lay between the germline ends. From germline, CDR1 is DFQATT and CDR2 SNEGSKA (reference sequence). The CDR3, as DNA: TGCAGTGCAAGGGACCCCAGTCCCTATGGCTACACCTTC. It yields the protein CSARDPSPYGYTF.

To note about this clonotype: This may be a read error, as it is one base from a much larger clone. This chain links TRBV20-1 with TRBJ2-7, with TRBD1 matching over 9 bases. Germline CDR1 reads DFQATT; CDR2 reads SNEGSKA (reference sequence). The V and J ends lost 8 bases and 2 bases, in that order; junction bases with no gene match: 4. The CDR3 runs to 12 residues. The CDR3 nucleotides are TGCAGTAGCTACAGGGGGCCCTACGAGCAGTACTTC. The encoded protein is CSSYRGPYEQYF.

In the case of this clonotype: Since a much larger clone is just one base distant, this may be a read error. This sequence joins TRBV27 and TRBJ2-2, with D possibly being TRBD2 (6 bases). Germline values: CDR1 MNHEY, CDR2 SMNVEV (reference sequence). This CDR3 contains 15 residues. In DNA, the CDR3 is TGTGCCAGCAGTTGGGGAGGCAGGTACACCGGGGAGCTGCTTTTT. Its translation: CASSWGGRYTGELLF.

V usage is TRBV7-9 and J usage is TRBJ2-3, with 12 bases identical to TRBD2. Germline V gene sequence: CDR1 SEHNR, CDR2 FQNEAQ (reference sequence). Trimming removed 4 bases from V and 7 bases from J; junction bases left unmatched: 9. The CDR3 covers 16 residues. The chain's CDR3 is CASSSELAGGLYTQYF. The CDR3 nucleotides read TGTGCCAGCAGCTCAGAACTAGCGGGGGGTTTGTATACGCAGTATTTT. Full variable domain (rest looked up from reference TRBV7-9 and TRBJ2-3): DTGVSQNPRHKITKRGQNVTFRCDPISEHNRLYWYRQTLGQGPEFLTYFQNEAQLEKSRLLSDRFSAERPKGSFSTLEIQRTEQGDSAMYLCASSSELAGGLYTQYFGPGTRLTVL.

This clonotype showed up many times. The chain combines TRBV28 with TRBJ2-5, with TRBD2 identical over 13 bases. J gave up 4 bases and V 4 bases, and 6 bases lay outside the gene matches. This CDR3 spans 16 amino acids. Per the germline V gene, CDR1 is MDHEN and CDR2 is SYDVKM. The CDR3 here is CASSSRLAGGAETQYF. CDR3 DNA sequence: TGTGCCAGCAGTTCCAGACTAGCGGGAGGAGCAGAGACCCAGTACTTC.

The chain joins TRBV20-1 to TRBJ2-7; D is ambiguous. This CDR3 comprises 13 residues. Per germline, CDR1 DFQATT and CDR2 SNEGSKA (reference sequence). Trimming left V 5 bases short and J 2 bases short, with 13 bases between. The CDR3 DNA reads TGCAGTGCTCTTGCGGAGCCTACCTACGAGCAGTACTTC. Its translation is CSALAEPTYEQYF.

This clonotype occurred many times. The rearrangement joins TRBV12-3 or TRBV12-4 to TRBJ1-6, with TRBD1 identical over 7 bases. CDR3 size: 15 residues. V lost 5 bases, J lost 6 bases, and 7 bases stayed unmatched. The CDR3 is CASSPRTGSNSPLHF. The CDR3, as DNA: TGTGCCAGCAGTCCTCGGACAGGTAGTAATTCACCCCTCCACTTT.

This clonotype occurred a few times. This sequence joins TRBV10-3 and TRBJ1-4; a weak D match, TRBD1 (5 bases). This CDR3 is built from 14 residues. The V and J ends lost 4 bases and 3 bases respectively, with 9 bases between them. Germline V gives CDR1 ENHRY, CDR2 SYGVKD. The CDR3 region is CAISATGANEKLFF. In DNA, the CDR3 is TGTGCCATCAGTGCGACGGGGGCTAATGAAAAACTGTTTTTT.